The 4 T cell receptor beta chains below were found in one sample sequenced in a study of T cell responses to AZD1222 COVID-19 vaccine. Sequenced by immunoSEQ multiplex PCR; TCRdb stores in-frame clones only, minus some. This sample has roughly 150,000 clones, with 75% to 90% found just once. The sample consisted of peripheral blood, taken on day 0 of AZD1222 vaccination. The receptors shown here come from an adult in good health.

The gene calls are TRBV5-6 and TRBJ1-2; 8 bases line up with TRBD1. This CDR3 contains 15 residues. V shed 8 bases, J shed 5 bases, and the junction held 14 bases outside the gene matches. Germline V gene sequence: CDR1 SGHDT, CDR2 YYEEEE. CDR3 loop: CASIPADRDLYGYTF. CDR3 bases: TGTGCCAGTATCCCGGCGGACAGGGACCTTTATGGCTACACCTTC.

The sample holds a few counts of this clone. The identical CDR3 is also encoded by other nucleotide sequences in the sample. The chain joins TRBV2 to TRBJ1-5; possible D gene TRBD1, 5 bases. This CDR3 has 14 residues. Trimming removed 1 base from V and 5 bases from J, with 9 bases in between. Germline assignment: CDR1 SNHLY and CDR2 FYNNEI. The CDR3, as DNA: TGTGCCAGCAGTGAAGGTTGGGGGGATCAGCCCCAGCATTTT. Amino acids: CASSEGWGDQPQHF.

The chain recombines TRBV7-9 with TRBJ1-1; the D gene is possibly TRBD1 (5 bases). Trimming cost V 0 bases and J 2 bases, with 10 bases left between them. CDR3 size: 15 residues. Germline CDR1 is SEHNR and CDR2 is FQNEAQ (reference sequence). For the CDR3, the DNA is TGTGCCAGCAGCTTAGCGAGAGGGGCTAACACTGAAGCTTTCTTT. Residues: CASSLARGANTEAFF.

J is TRBJ2-1 and V is TRBV3-1 (or the pseudogene TRBV3-2), with TRBD2 matching over 9 bases. V gave up 10 bases and J gave up 0 bases; unmatched junction bases: 13. The CDR3 length is 17 residues. The germline V gene has CDR1 LGHDT and CDR2 YNNKEL (reference sequence). The DNA for the CDR3 is TGTGCCACCACCGGGCTGAATAGCGGGAGCTCCTACAATGAGCAGTTCTTC. This encodes CATTGLNSGSSYNEQFF.